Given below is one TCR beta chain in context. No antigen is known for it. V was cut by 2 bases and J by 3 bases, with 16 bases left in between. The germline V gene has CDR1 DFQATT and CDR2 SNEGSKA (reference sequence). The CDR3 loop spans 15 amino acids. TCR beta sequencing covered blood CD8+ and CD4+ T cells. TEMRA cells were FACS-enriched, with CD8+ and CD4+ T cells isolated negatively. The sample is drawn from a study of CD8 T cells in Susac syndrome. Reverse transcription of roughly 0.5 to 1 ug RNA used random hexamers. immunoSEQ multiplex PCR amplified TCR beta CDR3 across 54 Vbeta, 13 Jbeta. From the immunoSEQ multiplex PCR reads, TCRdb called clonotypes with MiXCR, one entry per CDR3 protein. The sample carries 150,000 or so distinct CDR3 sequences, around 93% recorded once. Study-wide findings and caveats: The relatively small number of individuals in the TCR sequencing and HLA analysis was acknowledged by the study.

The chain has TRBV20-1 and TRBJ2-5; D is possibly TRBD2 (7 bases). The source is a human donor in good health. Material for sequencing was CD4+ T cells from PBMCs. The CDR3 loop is CSARPPGGQEETQYF. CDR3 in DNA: TGCAGTGCTAGACCCCCCGGGGGGCAGGAAGAGACCCAGTACTTC.